This T cell receptor beta chain was obtained from a study of cytomegalovirus exposure and HLA in healthy donors. Findings and limits, study-wide: It emerged from a later analysis that several of the most significant clusters appeared to be linked to common viral pathogens.

PCR used 60 Vbeta primers and 13 Jbeta primers. The repertoire was sequenced with immunoSEQ multiplex PCR; TCRdb's copy has only in-frame clones and lacks some. This sample has about 140,000 clones; more than 70% occur once, and the top ten carry 2.5% to 3.5%. The trim removed 4 bases at V and 2 bases at J, leaving 5 bases unmatched. The CDR3 extends over 15 amino acids. Germline V gene sequence: CDR1 MNHEY, CDR2 SMNVEV (reference sequence). This clone was seen only a few times. Its target is not known. The clonotype was recovered from a male donor in good health and CMV-seronegative. The chain uses TRBV27 and TRBJ1-2; 9 nucleotides line up with TRBD1. The sample comprised PBMCs. The CDR3 nucleotides are TGTGCCAGCAGTTCTCCGGGACAGGGCAACTATGGCTACACCTTC. This codes for CASSSPGQGNYGYTF.